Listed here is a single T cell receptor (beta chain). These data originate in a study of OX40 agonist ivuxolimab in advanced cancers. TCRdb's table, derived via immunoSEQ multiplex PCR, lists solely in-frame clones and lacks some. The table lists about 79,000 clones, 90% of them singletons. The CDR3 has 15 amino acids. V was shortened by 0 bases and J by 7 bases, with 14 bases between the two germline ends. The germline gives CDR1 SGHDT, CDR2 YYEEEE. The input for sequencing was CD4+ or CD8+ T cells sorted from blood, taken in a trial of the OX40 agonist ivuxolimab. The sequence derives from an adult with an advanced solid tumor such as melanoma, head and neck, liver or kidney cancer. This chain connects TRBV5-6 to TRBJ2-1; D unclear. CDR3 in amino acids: CASSLVRLTENEQFF. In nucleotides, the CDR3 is TGTGCCAGCAGCTTGGTTAGACTCACAGAGAATGAGCAGTTCTTC. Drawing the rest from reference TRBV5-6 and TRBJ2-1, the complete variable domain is DAGVTQSPTHLIKTRGQQVTLRCSPKSGHDTVSWYQQALGQGPQFIFQYYEEEERQRGNFPDRFSGHQFPNYSSELNVNALLLGDSALYLCASSLVRLTENEQFFGPGTRLTVL.